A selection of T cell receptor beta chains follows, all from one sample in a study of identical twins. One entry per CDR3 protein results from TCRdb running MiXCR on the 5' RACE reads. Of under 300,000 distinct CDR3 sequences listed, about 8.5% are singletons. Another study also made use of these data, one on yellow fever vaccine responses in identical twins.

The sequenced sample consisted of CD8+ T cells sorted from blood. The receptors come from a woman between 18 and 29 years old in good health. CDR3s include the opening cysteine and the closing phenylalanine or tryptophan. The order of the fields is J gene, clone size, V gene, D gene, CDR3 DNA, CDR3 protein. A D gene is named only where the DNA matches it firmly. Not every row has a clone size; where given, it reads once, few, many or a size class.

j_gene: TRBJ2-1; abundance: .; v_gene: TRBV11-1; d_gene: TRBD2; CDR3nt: TGTGCCAGCAGCCTTTTTCCCCAGACTAGCGGGGGGTACAATGAGCAGTTCTTC; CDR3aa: CASSLFPQTSGGYNEQFF
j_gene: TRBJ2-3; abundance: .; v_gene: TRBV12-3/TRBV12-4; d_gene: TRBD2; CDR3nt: TGTGCCAGCAGTCGACTAGCGGTATCCGGTCGGGGCACAGATACGCAGTATTTT; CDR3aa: CASSRLAVSGRGTDTQYF
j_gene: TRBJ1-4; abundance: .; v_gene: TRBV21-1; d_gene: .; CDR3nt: TGTGCCAGCAGGGGAGGGGCCCGTAATGAAAAACTGTTTTTT; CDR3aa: CASRGGARNEKLFF
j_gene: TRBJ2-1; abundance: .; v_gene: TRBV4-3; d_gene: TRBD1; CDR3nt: TGCGCCAGCAGCCCGACGACAGGGGCGGCCTACAATGAGCAGTTCTTC; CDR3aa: CASSPTTGAAYNEQFF
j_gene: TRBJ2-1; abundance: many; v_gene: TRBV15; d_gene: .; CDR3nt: TGTGCCACCAGCAGAGATTCTTTCGGACAGCAAAACAATGAGCAGTTCTTC; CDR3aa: CATSRDSFGQQNNEQFF
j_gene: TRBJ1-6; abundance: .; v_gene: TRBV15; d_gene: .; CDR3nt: TGTGCCACCAGCGATGGACAAGATAATTCACCCCTCCACTTT; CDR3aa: CATSDGQDNSPLHF
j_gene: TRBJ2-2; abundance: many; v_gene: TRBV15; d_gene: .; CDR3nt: TGTGCCACCAGCAGAGGTACAGGGGGGGCCACCGGGGAGCTGTTTTTT; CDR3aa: CATSRGTGGATGELFF
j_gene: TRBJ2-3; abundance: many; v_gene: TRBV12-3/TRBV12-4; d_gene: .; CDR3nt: TGTGCCAGCAGTTTAACCAGCCTCACAGATACGCAGTATTTT; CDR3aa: CASSLTSLTDTQYF
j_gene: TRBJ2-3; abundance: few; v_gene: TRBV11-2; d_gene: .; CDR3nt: TGTGCCAGCTTCAGGGGCGGTAGCACAGATACGCAGTATTTT; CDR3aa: CASFRGGSTDTQYF
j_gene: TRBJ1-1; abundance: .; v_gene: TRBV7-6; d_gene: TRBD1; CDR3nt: TGTGCCAGCAGCTTAGGAGGGGGCAAGGGAACTGAAGCTTTCTTT; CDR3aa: CASSLGGGKGTEAFF
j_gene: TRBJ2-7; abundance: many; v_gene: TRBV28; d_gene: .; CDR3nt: TGTGCCAGCAGTCCCGAGATTGGGCCCTACTGGGAGCAGTACTTC; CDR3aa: CASSPEIGPYWEQYF
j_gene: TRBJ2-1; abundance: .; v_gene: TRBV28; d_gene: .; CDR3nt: TGTGCCAGCAGTTTGCCGCCCCCCGGGACGCCAGAGCAGTTCTTC; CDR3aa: CASSLPPPGTPEQFF
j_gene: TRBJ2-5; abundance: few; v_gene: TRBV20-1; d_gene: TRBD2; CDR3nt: TGCAGTGCTAGGGGGGGACTAGCGGAGAGGGGGCAAGAGACCCAGTACTTC; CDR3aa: CSARGGLAERGQETQYF
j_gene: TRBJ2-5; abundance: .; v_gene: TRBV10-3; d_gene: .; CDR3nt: TGTGCCGCCGGGGACGGAAAAATGACAGAGACCCAGTACTTC; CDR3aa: CAAGDGKMTETQYF
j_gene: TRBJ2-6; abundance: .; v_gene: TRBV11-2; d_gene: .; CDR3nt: TGTGCCAGCAGCTTCCGCAGGGACCCCTCTGGGGCCAACGTCCTGACTTTC; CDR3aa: CASSFRRDPSGANVLTF
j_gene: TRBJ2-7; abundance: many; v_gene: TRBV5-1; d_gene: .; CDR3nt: TGCGCCAGCAGCTTGGAACAGGGGAGGTACGAGCAGTACTTC; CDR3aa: CASSLEQGRYEQYF
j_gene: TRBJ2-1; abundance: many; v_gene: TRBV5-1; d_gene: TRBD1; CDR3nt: TGCGCCAGCAGCGCACCGGGACAGGGGAATGAGCAGTTCTTC; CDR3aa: CASSAPGQGNEQFF
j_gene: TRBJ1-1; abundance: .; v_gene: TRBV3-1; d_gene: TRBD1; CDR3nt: TGTGCCAGCAGCCAAGTGGGGACAGAGAACACTGAAGCTTTCTTT; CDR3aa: CASSQVGTENTEAFF
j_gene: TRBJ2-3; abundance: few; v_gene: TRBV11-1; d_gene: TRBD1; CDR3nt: TGTGCCAGCAGGCCCCATCAGGGGGCGTTTGTTGTTATAGATACGCAGTATTTT; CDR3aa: CASRPHQGAFVVIDTQYF
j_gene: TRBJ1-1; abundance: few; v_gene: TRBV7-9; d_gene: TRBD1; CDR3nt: TGTGCCAGCAGCTCAACCGGGACAGGGGGATCCGAAGCTTTCTTT; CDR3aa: CASSSTGTGGSEAFF
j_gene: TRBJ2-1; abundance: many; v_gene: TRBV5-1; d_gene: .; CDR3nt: TGCGCCAGCAGCTTGGAAGTCCAAGGCTCCTACAATGAGCAGTTCTTC; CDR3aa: CASSLEVQGSYNEQFF
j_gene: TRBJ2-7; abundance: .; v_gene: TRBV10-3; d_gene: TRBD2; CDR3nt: TGTGCCATCAGAGAACTAGCGGGGGCCTACGAGCAGTACTTC; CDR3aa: CAIRELAGAYEQYF
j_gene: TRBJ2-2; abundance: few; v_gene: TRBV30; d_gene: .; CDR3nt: TGTGCCTGGAGTGTCAATAGCGGCACCGGGGAGCTGTTTTTT; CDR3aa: CAWSVNSGTGELFF
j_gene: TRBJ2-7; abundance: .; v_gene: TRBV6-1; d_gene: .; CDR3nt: TGTGCCAGCAGGCCCGGGACATACCACGAGCAGTACTTC; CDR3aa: CASRPGTYHEQYF
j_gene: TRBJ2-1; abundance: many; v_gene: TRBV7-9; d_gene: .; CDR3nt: TGTGCCAGCCAGCGGGCTAACAATGAGCAGTTCTTC; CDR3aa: CASQRANNEQFF
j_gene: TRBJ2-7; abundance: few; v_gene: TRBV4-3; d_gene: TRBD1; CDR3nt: TGCGCCAGCAGCCAAGATTGGGACAGCTTCTCCGAGCAGTACTTC; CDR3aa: CASSQDWDSFSEQYF
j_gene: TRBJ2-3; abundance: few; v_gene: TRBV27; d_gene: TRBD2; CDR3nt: TGTGCCAGCAGTTTGTCTCTAGCGGACTACACAGATACGCAGTATTTT; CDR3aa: CASSLSLADYTDTQYF
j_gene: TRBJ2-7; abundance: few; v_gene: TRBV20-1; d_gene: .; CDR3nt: TGCAGTGCTATGGGGGCGGGTGAAATCTACGAGCAGTACTTC; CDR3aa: CSAMGAGEIYEQYF
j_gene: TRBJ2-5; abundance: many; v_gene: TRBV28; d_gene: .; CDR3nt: TGTGCCAGCAGTCAAGGGTCCGAAGAGACCCAGTACTTC; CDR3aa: CASSQGSEETQYF
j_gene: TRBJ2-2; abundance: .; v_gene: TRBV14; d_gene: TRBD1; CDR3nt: TGTGCCAGCAGCCAACTAAAGACAGGGCCGAACACCGGGGAGCTGTTTTTT; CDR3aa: CASSQLKTGPNTGELFF
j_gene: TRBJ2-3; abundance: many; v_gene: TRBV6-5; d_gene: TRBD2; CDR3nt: TGTGCCAGCAGTTACTCGTCAACGCGGGGGGGCCCCGGAGATACGCAGTATTTT; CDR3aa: CASSYSSTRGGPGDTQYF
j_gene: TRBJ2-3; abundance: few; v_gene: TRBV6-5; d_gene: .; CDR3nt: TGTGCCAGCAGTTACTCGTATGGGGAAGGGCAGGAGGATACGCAGTATTTT; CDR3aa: CASSYSYGEGQEDTQYF
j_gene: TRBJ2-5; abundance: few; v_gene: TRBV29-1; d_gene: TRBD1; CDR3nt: TGCAGCGCCACACAGGGGGCAGAGACCCAGTACTTC; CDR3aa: CSATQGAETQYF
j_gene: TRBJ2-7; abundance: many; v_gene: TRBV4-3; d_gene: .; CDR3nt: TGCGCCAGCAGCCAAGAAGCGGTAGCCTCCCCCTACGAGCAGTACTTC; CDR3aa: CASSQEAVASPYEQYF
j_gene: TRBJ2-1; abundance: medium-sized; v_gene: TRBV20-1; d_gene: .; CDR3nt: TGCAGTGTAAGCGTCAGGGAAAATGAGCAGTTCTTC; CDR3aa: CSVSVRENEQFF
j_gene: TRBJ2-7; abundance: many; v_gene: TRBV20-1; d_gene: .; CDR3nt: TGCAGTGCTAGAGGACCCCAGGGCCGAAGCTCCTACGAGCAGTACTTC; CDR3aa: CSARGPQGRSSYEQYF
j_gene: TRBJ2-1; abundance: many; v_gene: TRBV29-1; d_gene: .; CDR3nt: TGCAGCGTATGGACTAATAAAAATGAGCAGTTCTTC; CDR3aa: CSVWTNKNEQFF
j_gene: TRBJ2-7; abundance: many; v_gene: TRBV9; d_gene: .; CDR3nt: TGTGCCAGCAGCGCCTCGGAGGGATACGAGCAGTACTTC; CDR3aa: CASSASEGYEQYF